This T cell receptor (beta chain) comes out of a study of healthy donors' naive CD4 and CD8 T cells. Overall study context: Donors spanned ages 20-25, 40-50 and 60-70 years, half female.

TCR libraries were built from about 500 ng of total RNA by linear amplification. Using its own MiXCR run on the reads, TCRdb lists one record per CDR3 protein. This repertoire shows 150,000 to 200,000 distinct CDR3 sequences, around 80% found once; its top ten account for 2% to 2.5%. The germline gives CDR1 SQVTM, CDR2 ANQGSEA. Trimming stripped 5 bases from V and 2 bases from J, with 11 bases between. This CDR3 comprises 13 residues. This TCR derives from a pool of human donors in good health; the sample pools cells from several healthy donors. The chain employs TRBV29-1 and TRBJ2-3; no clear D gene. The material sequenced was naive CD4+ and CD8+ T cells sorted from blood, pooled from several donors. The CDR3: CSVYGPDTDTQYF. The CDR3 DNA sequence: TGCAGCGTTTACGGACCAGACACAGATACGCAGTATTTT.